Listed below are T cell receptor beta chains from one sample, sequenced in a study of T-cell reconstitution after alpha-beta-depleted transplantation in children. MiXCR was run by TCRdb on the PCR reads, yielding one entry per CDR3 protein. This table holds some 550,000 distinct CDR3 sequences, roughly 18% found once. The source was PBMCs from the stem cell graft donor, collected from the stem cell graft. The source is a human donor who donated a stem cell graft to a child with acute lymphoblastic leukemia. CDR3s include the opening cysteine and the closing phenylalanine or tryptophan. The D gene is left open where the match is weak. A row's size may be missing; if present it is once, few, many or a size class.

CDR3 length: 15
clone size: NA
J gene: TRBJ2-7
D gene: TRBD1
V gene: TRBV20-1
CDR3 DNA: TGCAGTGCTCCCGGGACAGGGCGGAGCTCCTACGAGCAGTACTTC
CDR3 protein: CSAPGTGRSSYEQYF

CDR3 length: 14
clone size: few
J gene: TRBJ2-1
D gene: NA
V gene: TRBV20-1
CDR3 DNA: TGCAGTGCTGAGACTAGGCGCTCCTACAATGAGCAGTTCTTC
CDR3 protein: CSAETRRSYNEQFF

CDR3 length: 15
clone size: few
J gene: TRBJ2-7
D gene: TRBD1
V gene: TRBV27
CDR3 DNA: TGTGCCAGCAGTTCCTCGGACAGGGGAACGGCCGAGCAGTACTTC
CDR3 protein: CASSSSDRGTAEQYF

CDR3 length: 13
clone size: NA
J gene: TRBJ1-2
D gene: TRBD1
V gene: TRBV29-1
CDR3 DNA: TGCAGCGTTGCAGGGGGACGGTTATATGGCTACACCTTC
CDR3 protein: CSVAGGRLYGYTF

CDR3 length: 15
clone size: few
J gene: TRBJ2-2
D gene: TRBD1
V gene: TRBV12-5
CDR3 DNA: TGTGCTAGTGATACCGGGACAGGGGTCACCGGGGAGCTGTTTTTT
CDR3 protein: CASDTGTGVTGELFF

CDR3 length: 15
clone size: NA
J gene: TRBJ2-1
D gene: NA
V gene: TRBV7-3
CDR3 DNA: TGTGCCAGCAGCTACCATCGACCTCCCTACAATGAGCAGTTCTTC
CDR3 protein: CASSYHRPPYNEQFF

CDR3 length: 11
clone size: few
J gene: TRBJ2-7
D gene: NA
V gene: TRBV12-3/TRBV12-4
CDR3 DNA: TGTGCCAGCAGGTACAGCTACGAGCAGTACTTC
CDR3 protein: CASRYSYEQYF

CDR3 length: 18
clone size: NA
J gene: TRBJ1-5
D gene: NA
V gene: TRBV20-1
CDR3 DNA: TGCAGTGCTAGAGCGCAAGGACTGGGAGAACTTAGCAATCAGCCCCAGCATTTT
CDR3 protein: CSARAQGLGELSNQPQHF

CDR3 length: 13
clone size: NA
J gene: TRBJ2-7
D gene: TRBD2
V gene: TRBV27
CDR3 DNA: TGTGCCAGCACTGGCGGGAGGGAGTACGAGCAGTACTTC
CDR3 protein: CASTGGREYEQYF

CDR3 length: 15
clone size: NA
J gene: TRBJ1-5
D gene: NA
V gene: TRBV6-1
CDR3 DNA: TGTGCCAGCGGCCCTCTTAGAGGGGCGCATCAGCCCCAGCATTTT
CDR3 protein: CASGPLRGAHQPQHF

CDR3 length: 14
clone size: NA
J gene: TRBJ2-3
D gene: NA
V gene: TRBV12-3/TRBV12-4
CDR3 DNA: TGTGCCAGCAGTCAGGACTCTCCGAGGCGTGCGCAGTATTTT
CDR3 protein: CASSQDSPRRAQYF

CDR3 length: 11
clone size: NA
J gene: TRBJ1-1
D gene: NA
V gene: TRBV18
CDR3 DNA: TGTGCCAGCTCACCGGAGCCCGTGGCTTTCTTT
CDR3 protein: CASSPEPVAFF

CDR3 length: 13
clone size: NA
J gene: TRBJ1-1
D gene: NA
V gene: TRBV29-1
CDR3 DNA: TGCAGCGTTGAACTAGGGGGGAGAACTGAAGCTTTCTTT
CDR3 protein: CSVELGGRTEAFF

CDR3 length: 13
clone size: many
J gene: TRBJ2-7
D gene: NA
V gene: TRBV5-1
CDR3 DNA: TGTGCCAGCAGCTTAGCCAGGAGCTACGAGCAGTACTTC
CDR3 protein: CASSLARSYEQYF

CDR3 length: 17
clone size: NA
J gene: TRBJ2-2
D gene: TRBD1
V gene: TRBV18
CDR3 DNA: TGTGCCAGCTCACAGCGCTACCCGGGACAGGAAACCGGGGAGCTGTTTTTT
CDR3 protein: CASSQRYPGQETGELFF

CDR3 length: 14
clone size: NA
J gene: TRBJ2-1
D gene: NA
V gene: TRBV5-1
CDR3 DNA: TGCGCCAGCAGCCCTGACGGACTCCACAATGAGCAGTTCTTC
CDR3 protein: CASSPDGLHNEQFF

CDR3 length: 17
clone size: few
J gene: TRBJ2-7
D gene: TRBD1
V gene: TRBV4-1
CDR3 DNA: TGCGCCAGCAGCCAAGATCCCCCAGGGACAGCTCAATACGAGCAGTACTTC
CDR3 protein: CASSQDPPGTAQYEQYF

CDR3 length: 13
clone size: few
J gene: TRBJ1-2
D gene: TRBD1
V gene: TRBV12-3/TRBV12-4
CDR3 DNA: TGTGCCATTAGACAGGGGCCCCGCTATGGCTACACCTTC
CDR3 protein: CAIRQGPRYGYTF

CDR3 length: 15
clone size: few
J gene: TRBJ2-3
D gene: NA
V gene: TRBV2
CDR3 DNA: TGTGCCAGCAGTGAAGAACAGGCTAGCACAGATACGCAGTATTTT
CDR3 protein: CASSEEQASTDTQYF

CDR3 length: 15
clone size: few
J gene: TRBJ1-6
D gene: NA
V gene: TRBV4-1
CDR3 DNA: TGCGCCAGCAGCCAAGATTGGGGCCTGCAACCACCCCTCCACTTT
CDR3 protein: CASSQDWGLQPPLHF

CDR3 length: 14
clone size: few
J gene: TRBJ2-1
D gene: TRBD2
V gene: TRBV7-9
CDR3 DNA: TGTGCCAGCAGGTCAGCGGGGACCTACAATGAGCAGTTCTTC
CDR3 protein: CASRSAGTYNEQFF

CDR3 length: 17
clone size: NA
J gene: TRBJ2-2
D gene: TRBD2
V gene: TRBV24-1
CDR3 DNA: TGTGCCACCAGTGATGCCGGGACTAGCGGGTCTATCCGGGAGCTGTTTTTT
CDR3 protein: CATSDAGTSGSIRELFF

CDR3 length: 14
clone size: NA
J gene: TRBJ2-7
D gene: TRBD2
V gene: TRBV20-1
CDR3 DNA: TGCAGTGCTAGAAGCGGGAGAGGCATATACGAGCAGTACTTC
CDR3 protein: CSARSGRGIYEQYF

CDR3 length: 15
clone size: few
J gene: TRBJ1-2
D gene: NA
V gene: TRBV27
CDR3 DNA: TGTGCCAGCAGACTCCATGAGGGTACTAACTATGGCTACACCTTC
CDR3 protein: CASRLHEGTNYGYTF

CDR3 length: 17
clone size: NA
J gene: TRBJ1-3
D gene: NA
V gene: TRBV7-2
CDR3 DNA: TGTGCCAGCAGCTTAGCCTCAGGGGCCCAAACTGGAAACACCATATATTTT
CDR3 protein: CASSLASGAQTGNTIYF

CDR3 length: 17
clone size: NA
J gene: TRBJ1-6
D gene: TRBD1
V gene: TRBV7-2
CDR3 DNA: TGTGCCAGCAGCCCCCGAGGGGCAGGGGGCTATAATTCACCCCTCCACTTT
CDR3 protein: CASSPRGAGGYNSPLHF

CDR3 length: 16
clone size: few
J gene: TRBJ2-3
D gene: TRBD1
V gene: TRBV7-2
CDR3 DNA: TGTGCCAGCAGCGAAGTCGGGACAGGGGTCACAGATACGCAGTATTTT
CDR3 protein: CASSEVGTGVTDTQYF

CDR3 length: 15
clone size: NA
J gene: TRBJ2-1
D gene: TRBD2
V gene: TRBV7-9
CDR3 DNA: TGTGCCAGCAGCGTTATAGCGGGAGGGTCCGATGAGCAGTTCTTC
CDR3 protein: CASSVIAGGSDEQFF

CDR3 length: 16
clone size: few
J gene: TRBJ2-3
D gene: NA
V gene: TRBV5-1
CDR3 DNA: TGCGCCAGCAGCTCTTTCGGAATCGGGAGCGCAGATACGCAGTATTTT
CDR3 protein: CASSSFGIGSADTQYF

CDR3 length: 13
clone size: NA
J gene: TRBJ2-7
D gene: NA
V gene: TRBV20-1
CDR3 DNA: TGCAGTGCAAGTCCGCTGCCGGGTGGCGAGCAGTACTTC
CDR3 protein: CSASPLPGGEQYF

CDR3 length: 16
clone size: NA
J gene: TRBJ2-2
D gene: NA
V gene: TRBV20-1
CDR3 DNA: TGCAGTGCCAGGGCGACATCCATACCGAACACCGGGGAGCTGTTTTTT
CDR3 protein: CSARATSIPNTGELFF

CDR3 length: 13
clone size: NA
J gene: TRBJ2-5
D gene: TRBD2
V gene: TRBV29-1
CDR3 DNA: TGCAGCGGGGGGCTAGCGGGAGTGGAGGCCCAGTACTTC
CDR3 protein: CSGGLAGVEAQYF

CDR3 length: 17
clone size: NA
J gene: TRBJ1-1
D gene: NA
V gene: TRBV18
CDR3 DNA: TGTGCCAGCTCACACGCGGGTTTCTCATTTATGAACACTGAAGCTTTCTTT
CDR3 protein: CASSHAGFSFMNTEAFF

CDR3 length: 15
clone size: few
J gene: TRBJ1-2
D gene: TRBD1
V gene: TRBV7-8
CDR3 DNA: TGTGCCAGCAGCTCCACAGGGGCAGGTAGCTATGGCTACACCTTC
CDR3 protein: CASSSTGAGSYGYTF

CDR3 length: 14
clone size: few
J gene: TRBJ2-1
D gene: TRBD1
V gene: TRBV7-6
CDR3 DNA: TGTGCCAGCAGCAAAGGACAGGGCTACAATGAGCAGTTCTTC
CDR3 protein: CASSKGQGYNEQFF

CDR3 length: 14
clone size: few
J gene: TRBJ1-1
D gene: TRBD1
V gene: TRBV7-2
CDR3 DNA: TGTGCCAGCAGCACAGGGGTGGGTGGCACTGAAGCTTTCTTT
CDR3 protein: CASSTGVGGTEAFF

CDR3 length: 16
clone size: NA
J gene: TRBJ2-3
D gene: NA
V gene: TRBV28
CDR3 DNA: TGTGCCAGCAGTTTATGGGCCTCGGGGGGCAGGGATACGCAGTATTTT
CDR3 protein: CASSLWASGGRDTQYF